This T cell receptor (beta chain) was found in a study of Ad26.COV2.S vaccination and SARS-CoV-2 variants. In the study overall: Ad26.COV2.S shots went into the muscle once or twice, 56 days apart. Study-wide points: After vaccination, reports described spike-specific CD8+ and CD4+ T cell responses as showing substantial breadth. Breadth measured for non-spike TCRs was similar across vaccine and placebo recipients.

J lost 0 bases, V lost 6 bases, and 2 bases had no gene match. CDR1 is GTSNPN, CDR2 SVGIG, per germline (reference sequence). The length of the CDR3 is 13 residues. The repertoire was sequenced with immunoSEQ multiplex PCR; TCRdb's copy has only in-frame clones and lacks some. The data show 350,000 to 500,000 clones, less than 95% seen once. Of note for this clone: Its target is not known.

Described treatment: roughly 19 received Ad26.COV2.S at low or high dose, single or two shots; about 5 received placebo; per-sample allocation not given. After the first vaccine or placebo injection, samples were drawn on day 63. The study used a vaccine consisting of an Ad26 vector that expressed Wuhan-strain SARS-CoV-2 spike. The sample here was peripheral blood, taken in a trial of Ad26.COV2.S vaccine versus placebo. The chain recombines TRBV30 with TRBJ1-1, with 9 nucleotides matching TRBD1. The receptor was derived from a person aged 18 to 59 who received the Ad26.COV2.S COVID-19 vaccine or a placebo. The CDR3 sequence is CACRTGVNTEAFF. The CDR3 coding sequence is TGTGCCTGCCGGACAGGGGTGAACACTGAAGCTTTCTTT.